This T cell receptor (beta chain) was documented in a study of blood T cell repertoires in COVID-19 (dated by TCRdb to the early 2020s). For context, the study as a whole: Collaborator samples came from the United States, Italy and Spain and covered acute and convalescent phases of COVID-19. A de-identified subject ID, COVID-19 status, age in years and sex were almost always included in the sample metadata. Deeply sampled blood TCRbeta repertoires from subjects exposed to, actively infected with, or recovered from COVID-19 were included in the dataset. Samples were obtained from the ongoing ImmuneRACE study (first 160 participants) and from over 1,000 subjects provided by 6 global collaborators. The material from the prospective study consisted of cDNA or gDNA derived from T cells, B-cell-depleted T cells, or PBMCs. A freely available public database, intended as a resource for researchers studying the immune response to SARS-CoV-2, is where the repertoires were released. HLA class I and class II types, where available, came from metadata supplied by the sample provider rather than from assay-based typing. What the study reported, not specific to this receptor: The amount of clinical and demographic metadata varied by source and participant and was provided uncurated.

The CDR3 starts with the cysteine, ends with the phenylalanine, and has 14 residues. The only DNA kept is the CDR3, 42 bases in frame from the first base. V gives up 0 bases and J gives up 5 bases, and the segment between their germline ends measures 11 bases. CDR1 SGHKS and CDR2 YYEKEE were looked up in the germline V gene (reference sequence). Whole blood was collected in K2EDTA tubes by collaborating institutions according to the institutions' own protocols. For TCRbeta analysis, collaborator samples were shipped as frozen whole blood, as isolated PBMCs, or as DNA extracted from either sample type. TCRbeta CDR3 regions were amplified from genomic DNA by means of the immunoSEQ Assay, a bias-controlled multiplex PCR. In the source study's methods: Nucleated cell counts per sample were estimated from amplification of reference gene primers within the assay. To quantify the absolute abundance of each unique TCRbeta CDR3 rearrangement, sequence reads were collapsed and filtered. For each sample, productive Simpson clonality was calculated by taking the square root of Simpson's diversity index across productive rearrangements. TCRdb stores this immuneACCESS table with in-frame sequences only. Part of the clones is absent; in the studies checked, under half of the shortfall reflects unresolved V genes, and no reason is known for the rest. From that table come the V and J calls and clone size; the DNA was used to work out D and trimming. The sample yields fewer than 120,000 clones; almost 80% were counted once. The top ten hold 16% of the sample.

This clone is a singleton in its sample. This clone's antigen is unknown. No qualities accompany the bases; no much larger clone lies one base away. The sequence was obtained from a woman of 80 years or more with active or convalescent COVID-19. In this chain, TRBV5-5 is recombined with TRBJ2-5, with a tentative D gene TRBD2 over 6 matching bases. Sample: peripheral blood. The CDR3 is CASSLAQSGETQYF. Read as DNA, the sequence is TGTGCCAGCAGCTTGGCCCAGAGCGGGGAGACCCAGTACTTC.